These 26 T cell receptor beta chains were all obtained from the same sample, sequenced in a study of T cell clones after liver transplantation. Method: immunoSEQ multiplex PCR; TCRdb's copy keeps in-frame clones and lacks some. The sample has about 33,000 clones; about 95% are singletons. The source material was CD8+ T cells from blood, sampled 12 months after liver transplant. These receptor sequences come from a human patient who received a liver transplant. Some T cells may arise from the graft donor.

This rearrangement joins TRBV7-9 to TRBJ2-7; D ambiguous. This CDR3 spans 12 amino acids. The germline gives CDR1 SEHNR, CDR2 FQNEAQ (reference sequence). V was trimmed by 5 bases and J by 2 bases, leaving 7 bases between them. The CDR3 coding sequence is TGTGCCAGCAGCCCCAGGCCCTACGAGCAGTACTTC. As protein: CASSPRPYEQYF.

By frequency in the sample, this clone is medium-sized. The CDR3 sequence: CASSSVPGQGAGTEAFF. CDR3 nucleotide sequence: TGTGCCAGCAGCTCAGTCCCGGGACAGGGGGCCGGCACTGAAGCTTTCTTT. The chain links TRBV11-3 to TRBJ1-1, with TRBD1 matching over 12 bases. The CDR3 totals 17 residues. V was clipped by 4 bases and J by 4 bases; unmatched bases: 10. The V gene's germline CDR1 is SGHNT and CDR2 YENEEA.

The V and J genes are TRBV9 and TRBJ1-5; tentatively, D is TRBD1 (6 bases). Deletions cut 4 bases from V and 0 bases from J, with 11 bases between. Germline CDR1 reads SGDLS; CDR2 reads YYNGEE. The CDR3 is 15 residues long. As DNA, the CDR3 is TGTGCCAGCAGCCTCAGGGGTTATAGCAATCAGCCCCAGCATTTT. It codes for CASSLRGYSNQPQHF.

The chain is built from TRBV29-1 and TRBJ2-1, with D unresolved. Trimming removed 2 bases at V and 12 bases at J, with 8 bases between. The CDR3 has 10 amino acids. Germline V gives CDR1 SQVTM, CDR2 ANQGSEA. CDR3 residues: CSVEMVRQFF. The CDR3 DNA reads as TGCAGCGTTGAAATGGTTAGGCAGTTCTTC.

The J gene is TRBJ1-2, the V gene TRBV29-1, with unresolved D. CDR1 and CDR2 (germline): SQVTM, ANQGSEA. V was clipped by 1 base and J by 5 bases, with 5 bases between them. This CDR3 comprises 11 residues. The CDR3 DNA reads TGCAGCGTTGAAGTACGGTATGGCTACACCTTC. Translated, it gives CSVEVRYGYTF.

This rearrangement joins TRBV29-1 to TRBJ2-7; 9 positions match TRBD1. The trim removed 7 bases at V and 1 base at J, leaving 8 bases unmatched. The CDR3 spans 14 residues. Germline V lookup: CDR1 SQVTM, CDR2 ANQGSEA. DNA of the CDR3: TGCAGCGCCTCCGGGACAGGGAAATCCTACGAGCAGTACTTC. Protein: CSASGTGKSYEQYF.

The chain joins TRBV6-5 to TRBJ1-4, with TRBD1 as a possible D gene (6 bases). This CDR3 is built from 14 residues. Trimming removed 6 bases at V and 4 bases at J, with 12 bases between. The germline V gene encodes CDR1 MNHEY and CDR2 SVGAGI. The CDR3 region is CASSPGQLNEKLFF. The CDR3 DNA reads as TGTGCCAGCAGCCCCGGACAGCTTAATGAAAAACTGTTTTTT.

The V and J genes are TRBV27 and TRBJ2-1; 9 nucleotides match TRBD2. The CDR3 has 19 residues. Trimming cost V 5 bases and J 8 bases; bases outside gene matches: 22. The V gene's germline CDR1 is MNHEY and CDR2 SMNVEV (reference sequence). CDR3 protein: CASSPSEGAGGMNGDEQFF. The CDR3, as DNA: TGTGCCAGCAGTCCCTCCGAGGGGGCGGGAGGGATGAATGGCGATGAGCAGTTCTTC.

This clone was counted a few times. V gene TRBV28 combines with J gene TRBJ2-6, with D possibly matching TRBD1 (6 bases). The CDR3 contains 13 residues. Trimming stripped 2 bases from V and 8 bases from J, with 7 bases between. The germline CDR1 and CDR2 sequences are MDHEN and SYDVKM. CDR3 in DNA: TGTGCCAGCAGTTTAAGGGGGACCAACGTCCTGACTTTC. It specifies CASSLRGTNVLTF. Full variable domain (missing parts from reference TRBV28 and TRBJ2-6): DVKVTQSSRYLVKRTGEKVFLECVQDMDHENMFWYRQDPGLGLRLIYFSYDVKMKEKGDIPEGYSVSREKKERFSLILESASTNQTSMYLCASSLRGTNVLTFGAGSRLTVL.

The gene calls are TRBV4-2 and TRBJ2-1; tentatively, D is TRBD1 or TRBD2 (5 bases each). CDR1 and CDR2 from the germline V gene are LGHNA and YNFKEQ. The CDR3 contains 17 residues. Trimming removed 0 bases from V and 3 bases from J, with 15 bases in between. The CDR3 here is CASSQDQSEGLYNEQFF. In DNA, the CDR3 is TGTGCCAGCAGCCAAGATCAGAGCGAGGGGCTCTACAATGAGCAGTTCTTC.

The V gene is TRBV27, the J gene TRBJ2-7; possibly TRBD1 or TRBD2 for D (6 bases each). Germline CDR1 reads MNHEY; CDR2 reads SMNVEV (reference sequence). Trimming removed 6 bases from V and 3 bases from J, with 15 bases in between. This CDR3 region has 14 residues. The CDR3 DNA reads TGTGCCAGCAGAACACAGGGACTCCTCTACGAGCAGTACTTC. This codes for CASRTQGLLYEQYF.

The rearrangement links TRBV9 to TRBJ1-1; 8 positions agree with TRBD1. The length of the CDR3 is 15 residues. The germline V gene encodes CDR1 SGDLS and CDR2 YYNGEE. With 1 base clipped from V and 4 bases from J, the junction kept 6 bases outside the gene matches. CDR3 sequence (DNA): TGTGCCAGCAGCGTATTGCAGGGGGCGGCCACTGAAGCTTTCTTT. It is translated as CASSVLQGAATEAFF.

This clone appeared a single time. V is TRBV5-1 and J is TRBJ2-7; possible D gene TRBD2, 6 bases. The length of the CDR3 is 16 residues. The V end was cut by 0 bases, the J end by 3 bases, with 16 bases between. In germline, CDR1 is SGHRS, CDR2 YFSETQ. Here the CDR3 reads CASSLGASATLYEQYF. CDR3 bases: TGCGCCAGCAGCTTGGGGGCTAGCGCGACCCTCTACGAGCAGTACTTC.

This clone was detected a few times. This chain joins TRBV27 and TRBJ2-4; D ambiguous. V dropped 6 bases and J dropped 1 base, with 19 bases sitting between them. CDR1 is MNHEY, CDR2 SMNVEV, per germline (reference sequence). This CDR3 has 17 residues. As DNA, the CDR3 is TGTGCCAGCAGCCGCCGGCGTGTTGATCGCGCCAAAAACATTCAGTACTTC. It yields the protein CASSRRRVDRAKNIQYF.

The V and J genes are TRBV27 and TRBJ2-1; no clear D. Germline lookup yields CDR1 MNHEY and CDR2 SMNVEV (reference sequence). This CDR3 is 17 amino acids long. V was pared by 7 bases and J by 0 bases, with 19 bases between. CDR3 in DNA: TGTGCCAGCACCAGCGCCACAGCCTTGAGCTCCTACAATGAGCAGTTCTTC. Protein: CASTSATALSSYNEQFF.

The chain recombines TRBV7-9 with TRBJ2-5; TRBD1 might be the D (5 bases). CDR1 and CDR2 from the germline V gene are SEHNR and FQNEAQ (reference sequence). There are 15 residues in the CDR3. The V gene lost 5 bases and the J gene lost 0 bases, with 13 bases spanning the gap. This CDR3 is CASSPTDNYQETQYF. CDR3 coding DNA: TGTGCCAGCAGCCCGACAGATAATTACCAAGAGACCCAGTACTTC.

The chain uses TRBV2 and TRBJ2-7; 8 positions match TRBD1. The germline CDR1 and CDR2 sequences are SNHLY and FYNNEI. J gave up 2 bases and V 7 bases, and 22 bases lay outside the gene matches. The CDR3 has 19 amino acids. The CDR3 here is CASTKVRDRTRPGTYEQYF. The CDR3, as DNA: TGTGCCAGCACCAAGGTGCGGGACAGGACTCGGCCCGGAACCTACGAGCAGTACTTC. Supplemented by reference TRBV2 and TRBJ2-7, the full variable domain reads EPEVTQTPSHQVTQMGQEVILRCVPISNHLYFYWYRQILGQKVEFLVSFYNNEISEKSEIFDDQFSVERPDGSNFTLKIRSTKLEDSAMYFCASTKVRDRTRPGTYEQYFGPGTRLTVT.

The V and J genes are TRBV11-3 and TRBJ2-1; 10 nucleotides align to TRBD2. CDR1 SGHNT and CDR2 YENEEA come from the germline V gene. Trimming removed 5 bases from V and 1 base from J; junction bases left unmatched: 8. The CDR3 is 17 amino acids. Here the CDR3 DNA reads TGTGCCAGCAGCCTCGACGGACTAGCGGCTTCCTACAATGAGCAGTTCTTC. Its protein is CASSLDGLAASYNEQFF.

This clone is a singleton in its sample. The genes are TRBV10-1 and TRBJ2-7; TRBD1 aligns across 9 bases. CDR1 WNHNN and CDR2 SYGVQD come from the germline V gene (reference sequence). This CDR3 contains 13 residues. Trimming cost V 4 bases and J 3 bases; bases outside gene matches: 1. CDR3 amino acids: CASSVDRGYEQYF. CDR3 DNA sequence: TGCGCCAGCAGTGTGGACAGGGGCTACGAGCAGTACTTC.

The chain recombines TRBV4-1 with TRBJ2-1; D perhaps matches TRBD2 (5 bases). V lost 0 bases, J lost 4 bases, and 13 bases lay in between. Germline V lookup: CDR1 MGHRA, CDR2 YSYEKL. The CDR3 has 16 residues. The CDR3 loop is CASSQEAGEGYNEQFF. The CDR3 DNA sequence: TGCGCCAGCAGCCAAGAGGCGGGCGAGGGTTACAATGAGCAGTTCTTC.

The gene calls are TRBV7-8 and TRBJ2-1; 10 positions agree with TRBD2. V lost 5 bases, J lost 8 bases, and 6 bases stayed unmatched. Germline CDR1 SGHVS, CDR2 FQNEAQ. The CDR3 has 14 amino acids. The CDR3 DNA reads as TGTGCCAGCAGCATCAGCGGGAGGGCCGATGAGCAGTTCTTC. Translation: CASSISGRADEQFF. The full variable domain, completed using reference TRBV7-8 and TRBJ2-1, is GAGVSQSPRYKVAKRGQDVALRCDPISGHVSLFWYQQALGQGPEFLTYFQNEAQLDKSGLPSDRFFAERPEGSVSTLKIQRTQQEDSAVYLCASSISGRADEQFFGPGTRLTVL.

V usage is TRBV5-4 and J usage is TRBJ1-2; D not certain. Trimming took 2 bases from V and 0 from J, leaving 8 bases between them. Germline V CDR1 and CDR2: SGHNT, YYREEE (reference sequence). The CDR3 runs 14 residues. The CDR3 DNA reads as TGTGCCAGCAGCTTTGGCGGAACTAACTATGGCTACACCTTC. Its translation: CASSFGGTNYGYTF. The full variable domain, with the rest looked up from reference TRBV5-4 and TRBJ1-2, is ETGVTQSPTHLIKTRGQQVTLRCSSQSGHNTVSWYQQALGQGPQFIFQYYREEENGRGNFPPRFSGLQFPNYSSELNVNALELDDSALYLCASSFGGTNYGYTFGSGTRLTVV.

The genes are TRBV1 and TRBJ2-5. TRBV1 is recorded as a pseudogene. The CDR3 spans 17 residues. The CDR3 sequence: CTSSQDGYGGDGETQYF. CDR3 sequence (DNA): TGCACCAGCAGCCAAGACGGATATGGGGGAGATGGAGAGACCCAGTACTTC.

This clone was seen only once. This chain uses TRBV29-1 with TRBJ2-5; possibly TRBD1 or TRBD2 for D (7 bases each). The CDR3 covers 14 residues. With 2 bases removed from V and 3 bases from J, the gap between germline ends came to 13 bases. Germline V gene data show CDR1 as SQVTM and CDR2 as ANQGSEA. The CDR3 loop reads CSVESRGGEETQYF. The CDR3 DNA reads TGCAGCGTTGAATCCAGGGGGGGAGAAGAGACCCAGTACTTC.

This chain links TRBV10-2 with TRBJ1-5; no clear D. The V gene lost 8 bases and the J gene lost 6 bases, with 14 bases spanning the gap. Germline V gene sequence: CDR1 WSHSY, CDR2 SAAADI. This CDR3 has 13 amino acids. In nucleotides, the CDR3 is TGCGCCAGCCGCGGAGCAGCCCTTCAGCCCCAGCATTTT. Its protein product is CASRGAALQPQHF.

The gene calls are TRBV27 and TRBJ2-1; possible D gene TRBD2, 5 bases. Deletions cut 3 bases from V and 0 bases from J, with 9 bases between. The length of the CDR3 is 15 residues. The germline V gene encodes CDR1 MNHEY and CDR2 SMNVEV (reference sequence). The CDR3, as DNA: TGTGCCAGCAGTTTCCGAGGGATCTCCTACAATGAGCAGTTCTTC. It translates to CASSFRGISYNEQFF.